These T cell receptor beta chains were read from a single sample in a study of CD8+ T cells in alopecia areata. The table came from immunoSEQ multiplex PCR; TCRdb's copy has only in-frame clones and leaves some out. The sample lists 200,000 or so clones, roughly 50% seen once, with 5.5% in the top ten. The material sequenced was CD4+ T cells sorted from blood, taken at week 24, from a patient treated with tofacitinib. The origin of the receptors is a human donor with alopecia areata. Both conserved end residues are part of each CDR3. A D gene is named only where the DNA matches it firmly. Clone size is given for some rows only: seen once, a few or many times, or a class if the clone is expanded.

j_call cdr3_length clone_size v_call d_call cdr3_nt cdr3_aa
TRBJ2-3 11 - TRBV20-1 - TGCAGGGGGCAGGGGAGCGGTACGCAGTATTTT CRGQGSGTQYF
TRBJ2-5 15 - TRBV2 TRBD1 TGTGCCAGCACCCGCCCGACAGGGGCCCAAGAGACCCAGTACTTC CASTRPTGAQETQYF
TRBJ1-2 13 - TRBV29-1 TRBD1 TGCAGCGCCACGGCTGGACAGGGGGACGGCTACACCTTC CSATAGQGDGYTF
TRBJ2-6 15 - TRBV28 - TGTGCCAGCAGGGGAGACAGCTCTGGGGCCAACGTCCTGACTTTC CASRGDSSGANVLTF
TRBJ2-5 13 - TRBV7-9 - TGTGCCAGCAGCTTAGGACAGCAAGAGACCCAGTACTTC CASSLGQQETQYF
TRBJ2-1 14 few TRBV19 TRBD2 TGTGCCAGTAGTATGACTAGCGGGGCTAATGAGCAGTTCTTC CASSMTSGANEQFF
TRBJ1-5 19 - TRBV2 - TGTGCCAGCAGTGATACGTCCGGTAGCAGGGGCCCTGGCAATCAGCCCCAGCATTTT CASSDTSGSRGPGNQPQHF
TRBJ1-1 12 - TRBV9 - TGTGCCAGCAGCGAGGGACACACTGAAGCTTTCTTT CASSEGHTEAFF
TRBJ1-2 13 once TRBV29-1 - TGCAGCGTTGATCCTGGACCAGGGTATGGCTACACCTTC CSVDPGPGYGYTF
TRBJ2-3 14 - TRBV29-1 TRBD1 TGCAGCGTTGAAGGGGGACAGGGTCTAGATACGCAGTATTTT CSVEGGQGLDTQYF
TRBJ2-2 13 - TRBV30 - TGTGCCTGGAGTGTGTCGGGGGCCGGGGAGCTGTTTTTT CAWSVSGAGELFF
TRBJ1-5 13 few TRBV7-2 - TGTGCCAGCAGCCCGAGGTCGGGGCAGCCCCAGCATTTT CASSPRSGQPQHF
TRBJ1-1 14 - TRBV9 - TGTGCCAGCAGCGTAGACACGGGGGGCACTGAAGCTTTCTTT CASSVDTGGTEAFF
TRBJ1-4 14 few TRBV29-1 - TGCAGCGTTGCTGTCGGGGTTCGCTCTTTAGCCCGCGTTTTT CSVAVGVRSLARVF
TRBJ1-6 15 - TRBV29-1 - TGCAGCCCGGCCGGATTGAGCTCCTATAATTCACCCCTCCACTTT CSPAGLSSYNSPLHF
TRBJ1-1 16 once TRBV5-1 - TGCGCCAGCAGCCCGCCGGGTGAGGGGCTGAACACTGAAGCTTTCTTT CASSPPGEGLNTEAFF
TRBJ1-2 12 - TRBV7-2 - TGTGCCAGCAGCTTATCAGAACGCGGCTACACCTTC CASSLSERGYTF